The sequence of this TCR beta chain was determined in a study of Ad26.COV2.S vaccination and SARS-CoV-2 variants. Study-wide background: A participant enrolled in the COV1001 Ad26.COV2.S trial arm provided the sample.

Study-wide points: Breadth of non-spike TCRs did not differ between vaccinees and placebo recipients.

The treatment: 19 received Ad26.COV2.S at low or high dose, single or two shots; roughly five received placebo; per-sample allocation not given. On day 63 after the first injection, vaccine and placebo recipients gave samples. The V and J ends lost 3 bases and 1 base respectively, with 6 bases between them. The germline CDR1 and CDR2 sequences are KGHSH and LQKENI. The CDR3 has 13 residues. Some clones are missing from TCRdb's copy, which holds only in-frame ones; the method was immunoSEQ multiplex PCR. The sample includes about 350,000 clones, approximately 84% of them seen just once. As regards this clone: Its antigen remains unidentified.

The TCR sequence derives from a person aged 18-60 years who received the Ad26.COV2.S COVID-19 vaccine or a placebo. The rearrangement links TRBV18 to TRBJ1-1; D call uncertain. Material: peripheral blood, obtained in a trial of Ad26.COV2.S vaccine versus placebo. CDR3 nucleotide sequence: TGTGCCAGCTCACCTCAACAGAACACTGAAGCTTTCTTT. Amino acid sequence: CASSPQQNTEAFF.